The rows below give T cell receptor beta chains drawn from one sample of a study of identical twins. From the 5' RACE reads, TCRdb called clonotypes with MiXCR, one entry per CDR3 protein. The top ten hold roughly 4% of the sample, which has 550,000 to 700,000 distinct CDR3 sequences, 21% seen once. This sample also appeared in a second study, on T cells expressing NK-cell markers.

The specimen was PBMCs. These receptors all come from a woman aged 18-30 years in good health. Each CDR3 is given with its conserved first and last residue. D genes are given only for firm matches. Rows may omit the clone size; those that give it use once, few, many or a size class.

size,D,J,V,DNA,CDR3
-,-,TRBJ2-3,TRBV7-2,TGTGCCAGCAGCCTTCCTAGCGGCACAGATACGCAGTATTTT,CASSLPSGTDTQYF
-,-,TRBJ2-5,TRBV18,TGTGCCAGCTCACCCAACACAGGGATCCAAGAGACCCAGTACTTC,CASSPNTGIQETQYF
few,-,TRBJ2-3,TRBV25-1,TGTGCCAGCAGTCCCAGGCGAGCGGAGAACACAGATACGCAGTATTTT,CASSPRRAENTDTQYF
many,TRBD2,TRBJ2-1,TRBV20-1,TGCAGTGCTCAAGGACCGCTAGCGGGAGGGCCCAATGAGCAGTTCTTC,CSAQGPLAGGPNEQFF
few,-,TRBJ2-2,TRBV5-1,TGCGCCAGCCCTGGCGGGGAGCTGTTTTTT,CASPGGELFF
few,TRBD2,TRBJ2-1,TRBV7-9,TGTGCCAGCAGCTTGAGTGGGACTAGCAGCTCCTACAATGAGCAGTTCTTC,CASSLSGTSSSYNEQFF
-,TRBD2,TRBJ2-1,TRBV5-1,TGCGCCAGCAGCCAAGCCAGCGGGGCCAATGAGCAGTTCTTC,CASSQASGANEQFF
few,TRBD2,TRBJ2-7,TRBV5-6,TGTGCCAGCAGCGAAGGACTAGCGAGGTACGAGCAGTACTTC,CASSEGLARYEQYF
-,-,TRBJ1-1,TRBV20-1,TGCAGTGCTAGAGATCCGAAATCGGGAAAGAACACTGAAGCTTTCTTT,CSARDPKSGKNTEAFF
few,TRBD1,TRBJ1-5,TRBV20-1,TGCAGTGCTAGTGGGACAGGGGCTCAGCCCCAGCATTTT,CSASGTGAQPQHF
-,-,TRBJ2-7,TRBV20-1,TGCAGTGCTACCGGAAGAGGGTCCGAGCAGTACTTC,CSATGRGSEQYF
once,TRBD1,TRBJ2-7,TRBV7-2,TGTGCCAGCAGCTTACGGGGGGGGACAGGGGACTACGAGCAGTACTTC,CASSLRGGTGDYEQYF
many,-,TRBJ1-1,TRBV6-1,TGTGCCAGCAGTCGACAGGTTGCTAACACTGAAGCTTTCTTT,CASSRQVANTEAFF
-,TRBD1,TRBJ1-3,TRBV12-3/TRBV12-4,TGTGCCAGCAGAGACGACAGGGCGAGGGTAAACACCATATATTTT,CASRDDRARVNTIYF
few,-,TRBJ2-7,TRBV20-1,TGCAGTGCTAGAGATGGTTCGGGGTCTACCTACGAGCAGTACTTC,CSARDGSGSTYEQYF
-,TRBD2,TRBJ2-1,TRBV5-6,TGTGCCAGCAGCCTCGGGGCCCGGACTAGCGGGCACAATGAGCAGTTCTTC,CASSLGARTSGHNEQFF
few,-,TRBJ1-2,TRBV4-3,TGCGCCAGCAGCCGAGATACGGACAGACTTAACTATGGCTACACCTTC,CASSRDTDRLNYGYTF
few,TRBD1,TRBJ2-2,TRBV5-1,TGCGCCAGCAGCGTTGCCTCCGGGACAGGGCAGGGCGGGGAGCTGTTTTTT,CASSVASGTGQGGELFF
-,TRBD2,TRBJ2-4,TRBV10-3,TGTGCCATCAGTCAGCGGGGGGGCCAGGACATTCAGTACTTC,CAISQRGGQDIQYF
-,-,TRBJ1-2,TRBV18,TGTGCCAGCTCACCGGGACTTCCCTCCTTGGGCTACACCTTC,CASSPGLPSLGYTF
few,TRBD1,TRBJ1-1,TRBV12-3/TRBV12-4,TGTGCCAGCAGCCGGATAGTACAGGGGACTGAAGCTTTCTTT,CASSRIVQGTEAFF
few,-,TRBJ2-7,TRBV6-2/TRBV6-3,TGTGCCAGCAGTACCCCTTCAGGGAGCGGTGTATACGAGCAGTACTTC,CASSTPSGSGVYEQYF
-,TRBD2,TRBJ2-3,TRBV7-9,TGTGCCAGCAGCTTCCCAAGCGGGAGGGCCCCAGATACGCAGTATTTT,CASSFPSGRAPDTQYF
many,-,TRBJ2-1,TRBV29-1,TGCAGCGTCGTAGGGAGCAATAGCTCCTACAATGAGCAGTTCTTC,CSVVGSNSSYNEQFF
few,-,TRBJ2-2,TRBV5-1,TGCGCCAGCAGCTTGCTTAGAACGAACACCGGGGAGCTGTTTTTT,CASSLLRTNTGELFF